This T cell receptor beta chain derives from a study of CD8 T cells in ankylosing spondylitis (dated by TCRdb to about 2017). Background on the whole study: The study set out to find disease-linked TCR variants by profiling T cell receptor beta repertoires in ankylosing spondylitis patients and healthy donors. Peripheral blood samples were taken, and synovial fluid was additionally collected from ankylosing spondylitis patients. The full study cohort comprised about 24 ankylosing spondylitis patients and over 95 healthy donors.

From cysteine to phenylalanine, the CDR3 is 15 amino acids long. Just CDR3 DNA is preserved here, 45 bases in frame from base 1. The germline V gene supplies CDR1 MDHEN and CDR2 SYDVKM. Trimming leaves V shorter by 10 bases and J shorter by 3 bases, with the junction holding 14 bases beyond the gene matches. The data were produced on an Illumina HiSeq 2500. Quantitative 5'-RACE with molecular barcodes was used to prepare TCR beta libraries. On the study's bioinformatics: Disease-linked TCR variants were identified with a new computational method built on a probabilistic model of VDJ rearrangement. TCRdb trimmed public reads at Q25 via fastp, called clones via MiXCR and kept in-frame beta chains. Every entry covers one CDR3 protein and lists the most common genes and DNA from its rows. The V and J calls reflect TCRdb's pipeline rather than the authors' work. Within this sample are 100,000 to 150,000 distinct CDR3 sequences, with over 7% of them counted one time only. The biggest ten clones account for 2.5% to 4% of the sample.

What the authors observed across the whole study: A TCR beta motif made up of several highly homologous amino acid variants appeared to be characteristic of blood from ankylosing spondylitis patients. According to the report, matched synovial fluid samples from ankylosing spondylitis patients were significantly enriched for the disease-linked clones. In peripheral blood, the disease-linked clones were found at relatively low frequencies and had a CD8+ phenotype. Some motif variants had previously been reported in the synovial fluid and blood of reactive arthritis patients, which suggests shared mechanisms of disease initiation.

This clonotype was observed a handful of times. It lacks a known antigen. No quality values exist for individual bases; no much larger clone is one base distant. This clonotype was sampled from a male donor with ankylosing spondylitis or in good health (not recorded which). The specimen was blood, either unsorted or a sorted T cell fraction (not recorded which). The chain links TRBV28 with TRBJ2-7; 8 of the junction bases match TRBD1. Here the CDR3 is given as CATNAHGTGHYEQYF. The nucleotides are TGTGCCACCAACGCCCATGGGACAGGCCACTACGAGCAGTACTTC.